The clone carrying this TCR beta chain was seen once. These data come from a study of blood T cell repertoires in COVID-19. Study information: COVID-19 samples, acute and convalescent, were from the United States, Italy and Spain. PBMCs, B-cell-depleted T cells, or T cells provided the cDNA or gDNA that made up the material.

The study drew participants aged about 18 to 89 years from some 25 US areas. Assay used: immunoSEQ multiplex PCR; TCRdb lists only in-frame clones, some missing. Of a few hundred thousand clones listed, over 75% were seen once; the top ten hold less than 2.5%. Germline CDR1 reads SGHRS; CDR2 reads YFSETQ. V lost 4 bases and J lost 10, with 17 bases in between. CDR3 size: 13 residues. The clonotype was recovered from a man aged 25-40 years who had recovered from COVID-19. Sequences were obtained from PBMCs or T cells enriched from blood (not recorded which). The rearrangement joins TRBV5-1 to TRBJ1-1; a weak D match, TRBD1 (5 bases). The CDR3 spells CASSRGTYEGAFF. The CDR3 DNA reads as TGCGCCAGCAGCCGCGGGACGTATGAGGGAGCTTTCTTT.